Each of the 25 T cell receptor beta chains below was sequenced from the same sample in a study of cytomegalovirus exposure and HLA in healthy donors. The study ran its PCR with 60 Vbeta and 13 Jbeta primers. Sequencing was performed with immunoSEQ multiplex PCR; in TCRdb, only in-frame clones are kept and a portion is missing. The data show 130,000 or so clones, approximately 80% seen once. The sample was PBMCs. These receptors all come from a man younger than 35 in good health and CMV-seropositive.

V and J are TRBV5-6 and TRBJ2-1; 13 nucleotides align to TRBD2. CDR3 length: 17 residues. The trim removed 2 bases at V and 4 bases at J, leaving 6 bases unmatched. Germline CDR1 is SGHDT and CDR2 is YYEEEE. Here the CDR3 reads CASSLPTLAGGYNEQFF. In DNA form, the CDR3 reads TGTGCCAGCAGCTTACCGACACTAGCGGGAGGGTACAATGAGCAGTTCTTC.

In nucleotides, the CDR3 is TGTGCCAGTAGTGAGCGGACTAGCGGGATCTACAATGAGCAGTTCTTC. Translating it yields CASSERTSGIYNEQFF. J is TRBJ2-1 and V is TRBV19; 12 bases fit TRBD2. Trimming cost V 5 bases and J 3 bases; bases outside gene matches: 5. Germline loops: CDR1 LNHDA, CDR2 SQIVND (reference sequence). The CDR3 runs to 16 residues.

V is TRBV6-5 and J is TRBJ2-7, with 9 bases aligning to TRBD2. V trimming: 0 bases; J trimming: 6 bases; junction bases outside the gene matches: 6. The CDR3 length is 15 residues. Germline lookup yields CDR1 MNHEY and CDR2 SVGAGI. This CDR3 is CASSYSASGTREQYF. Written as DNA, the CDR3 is TGTGCCAGCAGTTACTCGGCTAGCGGGACCCGCGAGCAGTACTTC.

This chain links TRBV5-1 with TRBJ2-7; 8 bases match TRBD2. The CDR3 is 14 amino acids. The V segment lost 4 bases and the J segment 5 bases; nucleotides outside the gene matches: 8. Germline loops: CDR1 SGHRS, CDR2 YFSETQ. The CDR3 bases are TGCGCCAGCAGCCCCATAGCGGGACTGGACGAGCAGTACTTC. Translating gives CASSPIAGLDEQYF. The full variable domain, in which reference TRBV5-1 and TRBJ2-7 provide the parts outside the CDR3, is KAGVTQTPRYLIKTRGQQVTLSCSPISGHRSVSWYQQTPGQGLQFLFEYFSETQRNKGNFPGRFSGRQFSNSRSEMNVSTLELGDSALYLCASSPIAGLDEQYFGPGTRLTVT.

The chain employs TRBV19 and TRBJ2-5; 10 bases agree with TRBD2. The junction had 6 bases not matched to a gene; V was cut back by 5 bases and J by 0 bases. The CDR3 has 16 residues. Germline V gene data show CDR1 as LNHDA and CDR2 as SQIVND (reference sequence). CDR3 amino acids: CASSAGLAVYQETQYF. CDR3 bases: TGTGCCAGTAGTGCCGGACTAGCGGTGTACCAAGAGACCCAGTACTTC.

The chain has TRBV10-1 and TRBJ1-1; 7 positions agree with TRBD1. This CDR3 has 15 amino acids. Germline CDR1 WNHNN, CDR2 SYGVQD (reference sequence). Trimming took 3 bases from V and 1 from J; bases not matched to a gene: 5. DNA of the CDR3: TGCGCCAGCAGTGAATGGACAGGCACGAACACTGAAGCTTTCTTT. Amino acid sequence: CASSEWTGTNTEAFF.

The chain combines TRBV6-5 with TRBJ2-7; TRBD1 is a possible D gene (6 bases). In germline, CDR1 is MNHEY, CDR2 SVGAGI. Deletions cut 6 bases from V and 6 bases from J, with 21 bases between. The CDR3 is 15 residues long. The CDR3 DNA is TGTGCCAGCAGCCAGGAAACAGGGTGGGCGGGCGAGCAGTACTTC. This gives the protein CASSQETGWAGEQYF.

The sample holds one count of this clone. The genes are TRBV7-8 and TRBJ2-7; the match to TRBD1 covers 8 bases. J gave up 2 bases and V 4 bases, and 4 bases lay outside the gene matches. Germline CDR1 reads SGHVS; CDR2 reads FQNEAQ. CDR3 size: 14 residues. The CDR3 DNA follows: TGTGCCAGCAGCTGGGGACAGGTTACCTACGAGCAGTACTTC. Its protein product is CASSWGQVTYEQYF. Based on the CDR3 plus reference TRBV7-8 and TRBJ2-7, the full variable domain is GAGVSQSPRYKVAKRGQDVALRCDPISGHVSLFWYQQALGQGPEFLTYFQNEAQLDKSGLPSDRFFAERPEGSVSTLKIQRTQQEDSAVYLCASSWGQVTYEQYFGPGTRLTVT.

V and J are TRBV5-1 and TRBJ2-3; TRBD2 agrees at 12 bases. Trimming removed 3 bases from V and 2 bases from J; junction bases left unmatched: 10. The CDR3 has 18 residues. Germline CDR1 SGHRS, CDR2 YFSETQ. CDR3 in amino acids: CASSWSGLAGGPTDTQYF. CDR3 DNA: TGCGCCAGCAGCTGGAGCGGCCTAGCGGGGGGGCCCACAGATACGCAGTATTTT.

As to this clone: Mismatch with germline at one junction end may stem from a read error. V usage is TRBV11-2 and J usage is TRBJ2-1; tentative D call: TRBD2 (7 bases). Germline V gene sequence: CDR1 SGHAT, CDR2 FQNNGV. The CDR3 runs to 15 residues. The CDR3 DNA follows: TGTGCCAGCAGCCAGCCGGGGGGCAGGGTCCATGAGCAGCTCTTC. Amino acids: CASSQPGGRVHEQLF.

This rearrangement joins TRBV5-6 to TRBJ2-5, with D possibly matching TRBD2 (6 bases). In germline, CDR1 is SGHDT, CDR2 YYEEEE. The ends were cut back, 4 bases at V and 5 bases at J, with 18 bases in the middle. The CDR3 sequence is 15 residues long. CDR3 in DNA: TGTGCCAGCAGCCCGGGAGCGATTATTCGGGAGACCCAGTACTTC. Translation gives CASSPGAIIRETQYF. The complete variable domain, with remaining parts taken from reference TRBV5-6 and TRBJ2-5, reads DAGVTQSPTHLIKTRGQQVTLRCSPKSGHDTVSWYQQALGQGPQFIFQYYEEEERQRGNFPDRFSGHQFPNYSSELNVNALLLGDSALYLCASSPGAIIRETQYFGPGTRLLVL.

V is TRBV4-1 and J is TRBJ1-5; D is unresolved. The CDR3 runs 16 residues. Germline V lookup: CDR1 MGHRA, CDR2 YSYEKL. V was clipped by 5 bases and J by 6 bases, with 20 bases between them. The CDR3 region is CASSTQEGLGGQPQHF. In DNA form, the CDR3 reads TGCGCCAGCAGCACTCAGGAGGGTTTGGGAGGTCAGCCCCAGCATTTT.

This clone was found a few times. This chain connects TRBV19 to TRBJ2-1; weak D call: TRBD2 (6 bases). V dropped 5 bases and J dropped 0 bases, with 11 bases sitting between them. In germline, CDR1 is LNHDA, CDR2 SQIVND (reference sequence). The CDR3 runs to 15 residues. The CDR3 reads CASSVSGSSYNEQFF. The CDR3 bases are TGTGCCAGTAGTGTTAGCGGAAGCTCCTACAATGAGCAGTTCTTC. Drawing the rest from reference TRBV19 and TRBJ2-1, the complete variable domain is DGGITQSPKYLFRKEGQNVTLSCEQNLNHDAMYWYRQDPGQGLRLIYYSQIVNDFQKGDIAEGYSVSREKKESFPLTVTSAQKNPTAFYLCASSVSGSSYNEQFFGPGTRLTVL.

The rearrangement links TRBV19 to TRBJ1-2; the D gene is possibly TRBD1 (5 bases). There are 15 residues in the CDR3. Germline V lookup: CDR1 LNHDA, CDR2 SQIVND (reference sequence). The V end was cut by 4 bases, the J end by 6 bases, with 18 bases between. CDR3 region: CASSTLTGGVNGYTF. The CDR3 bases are TGTGCCAGTAGTACACTCACGGGGGGAGTTAATGGCTACACCTTC.

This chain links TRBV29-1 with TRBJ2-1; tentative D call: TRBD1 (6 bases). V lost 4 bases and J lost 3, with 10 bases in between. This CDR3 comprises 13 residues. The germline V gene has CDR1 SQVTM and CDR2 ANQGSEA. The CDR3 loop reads CSVGGLYYNEQFF. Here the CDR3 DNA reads TGCAGCGTTGGGGGGCTCTACTACAATGAGCAGTTCTTC.

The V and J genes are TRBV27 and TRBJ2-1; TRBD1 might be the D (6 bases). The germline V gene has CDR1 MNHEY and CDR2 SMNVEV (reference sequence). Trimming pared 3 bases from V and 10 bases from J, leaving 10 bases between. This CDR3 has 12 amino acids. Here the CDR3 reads CASSFGGQEQFF. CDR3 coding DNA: TGTGCCAGCAGTTTCGGCGGACAGGAGCAGTTCTTC.

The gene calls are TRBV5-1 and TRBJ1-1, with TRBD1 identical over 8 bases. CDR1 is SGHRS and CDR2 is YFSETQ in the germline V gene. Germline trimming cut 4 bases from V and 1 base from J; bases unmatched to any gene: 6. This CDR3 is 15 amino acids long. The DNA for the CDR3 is TGCGCCAGCAGCGTAACAGGGGGGGAGAACACTGAAGCTTTCTTT. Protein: CASSVTGGENTEAFF.

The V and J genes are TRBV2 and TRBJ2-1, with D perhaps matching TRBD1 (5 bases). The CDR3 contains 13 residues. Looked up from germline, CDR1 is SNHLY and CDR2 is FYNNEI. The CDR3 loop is CAGWQGLYNEQFF. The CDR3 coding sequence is TGTGCGGGCTGGCAGGGCCTATACAATGAGCAGTTCTTC.

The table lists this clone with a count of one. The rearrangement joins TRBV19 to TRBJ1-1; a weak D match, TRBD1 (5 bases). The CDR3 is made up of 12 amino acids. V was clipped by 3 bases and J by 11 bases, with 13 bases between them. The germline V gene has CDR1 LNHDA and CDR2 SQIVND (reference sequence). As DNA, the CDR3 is TGTGCCAGTAGTATCGGGCGGGGCAGGGCTTTCTTT. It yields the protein CASSIGRGRAFF.

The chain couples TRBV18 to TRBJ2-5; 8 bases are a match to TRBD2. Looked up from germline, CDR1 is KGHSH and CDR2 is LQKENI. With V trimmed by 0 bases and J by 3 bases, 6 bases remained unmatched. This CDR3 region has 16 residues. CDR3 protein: CASSPPVTSGKETQYF. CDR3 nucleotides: TGTGCCAGCTCACCACCAGTCACTAGCGGCAAAGAGACCCAGTACTTC.

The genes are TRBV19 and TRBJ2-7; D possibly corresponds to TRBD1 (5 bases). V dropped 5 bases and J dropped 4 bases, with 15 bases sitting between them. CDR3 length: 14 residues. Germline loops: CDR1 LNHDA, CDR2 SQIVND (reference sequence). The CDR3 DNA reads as TGTGCCAGTAGTGCCCCCGACAGATCGTACGAGCAGTACTTC. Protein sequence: CASSAPDRSYEQYF.

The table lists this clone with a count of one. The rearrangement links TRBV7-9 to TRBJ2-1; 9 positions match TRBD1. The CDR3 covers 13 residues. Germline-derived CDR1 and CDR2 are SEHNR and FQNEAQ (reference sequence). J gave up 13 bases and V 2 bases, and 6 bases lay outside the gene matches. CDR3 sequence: CASSLPGQGEQFF. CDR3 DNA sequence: TGTGCCAGCAGCTTACCGGGACAGGGCGAACAGTTCTTC.

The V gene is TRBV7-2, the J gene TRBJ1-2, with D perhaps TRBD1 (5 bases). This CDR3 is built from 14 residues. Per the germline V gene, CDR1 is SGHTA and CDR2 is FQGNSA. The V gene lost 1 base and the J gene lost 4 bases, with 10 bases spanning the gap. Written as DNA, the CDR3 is TGTGCCAGCAGCTTAGGGCGACAGAGCTATGGCTACACCTTC. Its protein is CASSLGRQSYGYTF.

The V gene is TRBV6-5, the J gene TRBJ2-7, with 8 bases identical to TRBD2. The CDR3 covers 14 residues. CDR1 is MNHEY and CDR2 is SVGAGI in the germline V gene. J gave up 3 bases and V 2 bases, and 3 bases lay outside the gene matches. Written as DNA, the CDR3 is TGTGCCAGCAGTTACAGGACTAGCAGCTACGAGCAGTACTTC. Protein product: CASSYRTSSYEQYF.

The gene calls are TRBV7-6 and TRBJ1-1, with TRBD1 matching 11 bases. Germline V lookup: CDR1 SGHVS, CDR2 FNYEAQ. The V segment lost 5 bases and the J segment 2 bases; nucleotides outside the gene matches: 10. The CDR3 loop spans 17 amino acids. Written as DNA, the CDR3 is TGTGCCAGCAGCCCCCCGTTGGGGACAGGGGGAAACACTGAAGCTTTCTTT. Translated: CASSPPLGTGGNTEAFF.